This T cell receptor beta chain was sequenced in a study of control samples from healthy donors and cancer patients. Germline V gene sequence: CDR1 SNHLY, CDR2 FYNNEI. Trimming pared 3 bases from V and 5 bases from J, leaving 7 bases between. This CDR3 comprises 13 residues. Here immunoSEQ multiplex PCR was the method, and the copy in TCRdb shows in-frame clones only, minus some. The repertoire consists of 90,000 to 150,000 clones, with about 83% occurring once and the leading ten covering 12%. The sequenced material came from blood. The J gene is TRBJ1-4, the V gene TRBV2, with a weak D call TRBD1 (6 bases). The receptor was derived from a man aged 25 to 40 in good health. The CDR3, as DNA: TGTGCCAGCAGTGACACAGGGAATGAAAAACTGTTTTTT. Translated, it gives CASSDTGNEKLFF.